A selection of T cell receptor beta chains follows, all from one sample in a study of regulatory T cells in long-lasting Graves disease. Using its own MiXCR run on the multiplex PCR reads, TCRdb lists one record per CDR3 protein. The sample carries more than 650,000 distinct CDR3 sequences, about 30% recorded once. The sample in question was peripheral blood mononuclear cells (PBMCs), obtained when the disease was refractory, from a patient treated with antithyroid drugs. Source of these receptors: a female donor with Graves disease. Both conserved end residues are part of each CDR3. D genes are given only for firm matches. Part of the rows lack a size; the others show once, few, many or a class for expanded clones.

v_gene	abundance	d_gene	j_gene	CDR3aa	CDR3nt
TRBV5-1	NA	NA	TRBJ1-4	CASSQQGGENEKLFF	TGCGCCAGCAGCCAACAGGGAGGGGAAAATGAAAAACTGTTTTTT
TRBV12-3/TRBV12-4	NA	NA	TRBJ2-1	CASSFMRPSHNEQFF	TGTGCCAGCAGTTTTATGAGACCGTCCCACAATGAGCAGTTCTTC
TRBV9	few	NA	TRBJ1-2	CASSGDATNYGYTF	TGTGCCAGCAGCGGGGACGCTACTAACTATGGCTACACCTTC
TRBV7-9	NA	NA	TRBJ1-2	CASSLHSSYGYTF	TGTGCCAGCAGCCTTCATTCCTCTTATGGCTACACCTTC
TRBV29-1	few	NA	TRBJ1-1	CSVDWGRGNTEAFF	TGCAGCGTTGATTGGGGCAGGGGGAACACTGAAGCTTTCTTT
TRBV2	few	TRBD1	TRBJ1-2	CASKRTGGLGNYGYTF	TGTGCCAGCAAACGGACAGGGGGCCTGGGGAACTATGGCTACACCTTC
TRBV10-3	NA	NA	TRBJ1-1	CAIKAAIEQGNTGAFF	TGTGCCATCAAGGCAGCGATTGAACAGGGAAACACTGGAGCTTTCTTT
TRBV4-1	NA	TRBD2	TRBJ2-7	CASSQDASGSSRNEQYF	TGCGCCAGCAGCCAAGATGCTAGCGGGAGTTCCAGGAACGAGCAGTACTTC
TRBV3-1	NA	NA	TRBJ2-5	CASSQDFSETQYF	TGTGCCAGCAGCCAAGATTTTTCCGAGACCCAGTACTTC
TRBV30	NA	TRBD1	TRBJ1-1	CAWSTGQGAPEAFF	TGTGCCTGGAGTACCGGACAGGGGGCCCCTGAAGCTTTCTTT
TRBV29-1	NA	NA	TRBJ1-1	CSVERQTSEAFF	TGCAGCGTTGAACGCCAGACGAGTGAAGCTTTCTTT
TRBV11-1	few	NA	TRBJ1-1	CASSLRSGEAFF	TGTGCCAGCAGCTTGAGGAGCGGTGAAGCTTTCTTT
TRBV6-2/TRBV6-3	NA	TRBD1	TRBJ1-4	CASQTGGNEKLFF	TGTGCCAGCCAGACAGGGGGGAATGAAAAACTGTTTTTT
TRBV6-4	NA	NA	TRBJ2-1	CASSYQSSYNEQFF	TGTGCCAGCAGTTACCAAAGCTCCTACAATGAGCAGTTCTTC
TRBV28	many	NA	TRBJ1-2	CASSLEGGWYGYTF	TGTGCCAGCAGTTTAGAGGGAGGGTGGTATGGCTACACCTTC
TRBV5-1	NA	NA	TRBJ2-3	CASSFSSTDTQYF	TGTGCCAGCAGTTTCTCTAGCACAGATACGCAGTATTTT
TRBV7-9	NA	TRBD1	TRBJ2-5	CASSFRGRRETQYF	TGTGCCAGCAGCTTCAGGGGGCGCAGGGAGACCCAGTACTTC
TRBV24-1	NA	TRBD2	TRBJ2-5	CATSDAIAGEETQYF	TGTGCCACCAGTGATGCAATAGCGGGGGAAGAGACCCAGTACTTC
TRBV12-3/TRBV12-4	NA	NA	TRBJ2-7	CASSSPDTTYYEQYF	TGTGCCAGCAGTTCCCCGGACACCACCTACTACGAGCAGTACTTC
TRBV5-1	many	TRBD1	TRBJ1-2	CASSLDGTGYGYTF	TGTGCCAGCAGCTTAGATGGGACAGGCTATGGCTACACCTTC
TRBV6-1	many	NA	TRBJ1-2	CASRLSGTDYGYTF	TGTGCCAGCAGGCTTTCCGGGACGGATTATGGCTACACCTTC
TRBV24-1	many	TRBD2	TRBJ2-7	CATSDLHSRLAGTLYEQYF	TGTGCCACCAGTGATTTGCATTCGAGACTAGCGGGAACTTTATACGAGCAGTACTTC
TRBV29-1	NA	TRBD1	TRBJ1-1	CSANRGLQAEAFF	TGCAGCGCAAACAGGGGACTACAGGCTGAAGCTTTCTTT
TRBV2	many	NA	TRBJ2-5	CASSEPGLGGETQYF	TGTGCCAGCAGTGAACCCGGGCTAGGGGGTGAGACCCAGTACTTC
TRBV27	NA	NA	TRBJ1-3	CASSLSTDPGNTIYF	TGTGCCAGCAGTTTATCCACAGACCCTGGAAACACCATATATTTT
TRBV2	many	NA	TRBJ1-2	CASSRRDGYTF	TGTGCCAGCAGTAGGAGGGATGGCTACACCTTC
TRBV2	many	NA	TRBJ1-1	CASSRQTNTEAFF	TGTGCCAGCAGTCGACAGACGAACACTGAAGCTTTCTTT
TRBV29-1	few	NA	TRBJ1-1	CSGSQGGASEAFF	TGCAGCGGAAGCCAAGGAGGGGCGAGTGAAGCTTTCTTT
TRBV5-4	NA	NA	TRBJ2-5	CASSFSVEETQYF	TGTGCCAGCAGCTTCTCAGTGGAGGAGACCCAGTACTTC
TRBV7-9	NA	TRBD1	TRBJ1-6	CASSLRTGDNSPLHF	TGTGCCAGCAGCTTAAGGACAGGGGATAATTCACCCCTCCACTTT
TRBV24-1	NA	NA	TRBJ2-5	CATSSNSGEQETQYF	TGTGCCACCAGTAGTAATAGCGGAGAACAAGAGACCCAGTACTTC
TRBV10-3	NA	TRBD2	TRBJ2-2	CAIPGPGLAENTGELFF	TGTGCCATCCCTGGACCGGGACTAGCGGAGAACACCGGGGAGCTGTTTTTT
TRBV19	NA	NA	TRBJ1-5	CASSILAVNQPQHF	TGTGCCAGTAGTATCTTGGCAGTCAATCAGCCCCAGCATTTT
TRBV29-1	few	NA	TRBJ1-1	CSVHLSSSGEAFF	TGCAGCGTCCACTTATCCAGTAGTGGTGAAGCTTTCTTT
TRBV12-3/TRBV12-4	NA	NA	TRBJ1-1	CASSWGIEAFF	TGTGCCAGCAGTTGGGGGATAGAAGCTTTCTTT
TRBV20-1	few	TRBD2	TRBJ2-2	CSASRRAGGTGELFF	TGCAGTGCTAGTCGAAGAGCGGGAGGGACCGGGGAGCTGTTTTTT
TRBV29-1	NA	NA	TRBJ1-2	CSVDTAWTGVYGYTF	TGCAGCGTTGATACCGCCTGGACGGGCGTCTATGGCTACACCTTC
TRBV2	few	NA	TRBJ1-1	CASSGRDPNTEAFF	TGTGCCAGCAGTGGGAGGGACCCGAACACTGAAGCTTTCTTT
TRBV27	few	TRBD1	TRBJ2-6	CASAGQGRSGANVLTF	TGTGCCAGCGCGGGACAGGGGCGTTCTGGGGCCAACGTCCTGACTTTC
TRBV2	few	NA	TRBJ1-3	CASSSGLLSGNTIYF	TGTGCCAGCAGTTCCGGACTGCTCTCTGGAAACACCATATATTTT
TRBV7-9	once	NA	TRBJ2-7	CASSFPQSGTPLEQYF	TGTGCCAGCAGCTTCCCACAATCCGGGACTCCTCTCGAGCAGTACTTC
TRBV7-9	few	TRBD1	TRBJ1-4	CASSRGQGTEKLFF	TGTGCCAGCAGCCGAGGACAGGGGACCGAAAAACTGTTTTTT
TRBV11-2	many	NA	TRBJ1-1	CASTIKEGTEAFF	TGTGCCAGCACCATAAAAGAGGGCACTGAAGCTTTCTTT
TRBV3-1	NA	NA	TRBJ1-2	CASSQDATVYGYTF	TGTGCCAGCAGCCAAGATGCGACGGTCTATGGCTACACCTTC
TRBV6-1	NA	NA	TRBJ1-1	CASSREWGTEAFF	TGTGCCAGCAGCCGCGAGTGGGGCACTGAAGCTTTCTTT
TRBV5-1	many	NA	TRBJ1-4	CASSLDGLNEKLFF	TGCGCCAGCAGCTTGGATGGGCTTAATGAAAAACTGTTTTTT
TRBV30	NA	TRBD2	TRBJ2-4	CAWRPYASGVLAKNIQYF	TGTGCCTGGAGGCCCTACGCTAGCGGGGTCCTAGCCAAAAACATTCAGTACTTC
TRBV29-1	many	TRBD2	TRBJ2-7	CSVGTSGSSGEQYF	TGCAGCGTTGGTACTAGCGGGAGTTCCGGCGAGCAGTACTTC
TRBV4-1	NA	TRBD1	TRBJ1-2	CASSDRDRGFSGYTF	TGCGCCAGCAGCGACCGGGACAGGGGGTTCTCGGGCTACACCTTC
TRBV6-1	few	NA	TRBJ1-2	CASAGEYYGYTF	TGTGCCAGCGCAGGGGAATACTATGGCTACACCTTC
TRBV5-1	few	NA	TRBJ1-1	CASSPYGGAEAFF	TGCGCCAGCAGCCCATATGGGGGCGCTGAAGCTTTCTTT